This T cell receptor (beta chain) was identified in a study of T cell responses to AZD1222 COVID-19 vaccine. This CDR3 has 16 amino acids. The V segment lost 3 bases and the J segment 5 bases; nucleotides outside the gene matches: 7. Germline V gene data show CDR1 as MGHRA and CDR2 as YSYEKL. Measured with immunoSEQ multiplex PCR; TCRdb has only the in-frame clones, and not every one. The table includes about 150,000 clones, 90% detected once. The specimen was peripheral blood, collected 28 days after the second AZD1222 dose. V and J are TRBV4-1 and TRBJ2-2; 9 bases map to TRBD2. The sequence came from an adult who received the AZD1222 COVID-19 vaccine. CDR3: CASSHLSGSGTGELFF. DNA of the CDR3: TGCGCCAGCAGCCACCTTAGCGGGAGTGGGACCGGGGAGCTGTTTTTT.